Listed below are T cell receptor beta chains from one sample, sequenced in a study of T-cell reconstitution after alpha-beta-depleted transplantation in children. TCRdb recomputed calls from the PCR reads with MiXCR, one row per CDR3 protein. This sample has 200,000 to 300,000 distinct CDR3 sequences, with under 30% found just once. Here the sequenced sample was PBMCs, mostly from graft donor cells, taken 360 days after TCRalphabeta/CD19-depleted stem cell transplant. All receptors derive from a female patient under 10 years old who had a stem cell transplant for congenital amegakaryocytic thrombocytopenia, so the T cells may come from the graft donor. The CDR3 runs from the conserved cysteine through the conserved F or W. The order of the fields is V gene, clone size, D gene, J gene, CDR3 length, CDR3 DNA, CDR3 protein. The D gene is left open where the match is weak. For some rows the clone size is stated as once, few or many, or as a class when expanded; others skip it.

v_call: TRBV5-1; clone_size: many; d_call: -; j_call: TRBJ2-1; cdr3_length: 16; cdr3_nt: TGCGCCAGCAGCTTGGCGCGCGGGCCTCCTTACAATGAGCAGTTCTTC; cdr3_aa: CASSLARGPPYNEQFF
v_call: TRBV7-2; clone_size: -; d_call: -; j_call: TRBJ2-7; cdr3_length: 15; cdr3_nt: TGTGCCAGCAGCGTAGTGGGCCCAAAGACCTACGAGCAGTACTTC; cdr3_aa: CASSVVGPKTYEQYF
v_call: TRBV10-3; clone_size: few; d_call: -; j_call: TRBJ1-3; cdr3_length: 15; cdr3_nt: TGTGCCATCAGTGAGACAGGGAACGCGATCGACACCATATATTTT; cdr3_aa: CAISETGNAIDTIYF
v_call: TRBV7-2; clone_size: few; d_call: -; j_call: TRBJ2-7; cdr3_length: 12; cdr3_nt: TGTGCCAGCAGCTTAGCGTGGGGGGAGCAGTACTTC; cdr3_aa: CASSLAWGEQYF
v_call: TRBV7-7; clone_size: few; d_call: -; j_call: TRBJ2-1; cdr3_length: 16; cdr3_nt: TGTGCCAGCAGCTTAGCTCCAGCAGGGTCCTACAATGAGCAGTTCTTC; cdr3_aa: CASSLAPAGSYNEQFF
v_call: TRBV20-1; clone_size: -; d_call: -; j_call: TRBJ2-1; cdr3_length: 12; cdr3_nt: TGCAGTGCTAGTTTAGGCGGTATTGAGCAGTTCTTC; cdr3_aa: CSASLGGIEQFF
v_call: TRBV20-1; clone_size: -; d_call: -; j_call: TRBJ1-5; cdr3_length: 15; cdr3_nt: TGCAGTGCTAGAGAAACAGGCCGGGGCAATCAGCCCCAGCATTTT; cdr3_aa: CSARETGRGNQPQHF
v_call: TRBV5-1; clone_size: few; d_call: -; j_call: TRBJ2-1; cdr3_length: 15; cdr3_nt: TGCGCCAGCAGCAACCTTCCCGGGACGGACAATGAGCAGTTCTTC; cdr3_aa: CASSNLPGTDNEQFF
v_call: TRBV12-3/TRBV12-4; clone_size: -; d_call: -; j_call: TRBJ2-7; cdr3_length: 14; cdr3_nt: TGTGCCAGCAGTCTCCAACAGGGTTCCTACGAGCAGTACTTC; cdr3_aa: CASSLQQGSYEQYF
v_call: TRBV4-1; clone_size: -; d_call: TRBD2; j_call: TRBJ2-5; cdr3_length: 16; cdr3_nt: TGCGCCAGCAGCCAAAGAAGCGGGATTAAGAGAGAGACCCAGTACTTC; cdr3_aa: CASSQRSGIKRETQYF
v_call: TRBV30; clone_size: once; d_call: -; j_call: TRBJ2-5; cdr3_length: 13; cdr3_nt: TGTGCCTGGAGTGGTACAAGGGAAGGGGCCCAGTACTTC; cdr3_aa: CAWSGTREGAQYF
v_call: TRBV6-5; clone_size: -; d_call: -; j_call: TRBJ2-7; cdr3_length: 15; cdr3_nt: TGTGCCAGCAGTTACGGGGGGGTAGGGGGCTACGAGCAGTACTTC; cdr3_aa: CASSYGGVGGYEQYF
v_call: TRBV20-1; clone_size: -; d_call: TRBD2; j_call: TRBJ2-5; cdr3_length: 13; cdr3_nt: TGCAGTGCAAGGACTAGCTCAGGCGAGACCCAGTACTTC; cdr3_aa: CSARTSSGETQYF
v_call: TRBV12-3/TRBV12-4; clone_size: many; d_call: TRBD2; j_call: TRBJ2-3; cdr3_length: 15; cdr3_nt: TGTGCCAGCGGCCAAGCGGGAGTCGGCACAGATACGCAGTATTTT; cdr3_aa: CASGQAGVGTDTQYF
v_call: TRBV14; clone_size: few; d_call: -; j_call: TRBJ2-5; cdr3_length: 16; cdr3_nt: TGTGCCAGCAGCCAAGAGGGTTTATGGAATTCGGAGACCCAGTACTTC; cdr3_aa: CASSQEGLWNSETQYF
v_call: TRBV3-1; clone_size: once; d_call: -; j_call: TRBJ1-1; cdr3_length: 12; cdr3_nt: TGTGCCAGCAGCCAAGGGGTTGCTGAAGCTTTCTTT; cdr3_aa: CASSQGVAEAFF